The 20 T cell receptor beta chains below were found in one sample sequenced in a study of a mutant IDH1 vaccine in newly diagnosed glioma. Assay used: immunoSEQ multiplex PCR; TCRdb lists only in-frame clones, some missing. Of tens of thousands of clones in the sample, about 73% were seen once. The antigens for these receptors are not known. Time point: week 35, safety follow-up. Topical imiquimod accompanied each vaccine dose, which consisted of 300 ug of mutant IDH1 20-mer peptide. The sample consisted of PBMCs, taken from a glioma patient whose treatment included an IDH1 peptide vaccine. Source of these receptors: a man aged 45-60 years with glioma.

The J gene is TRBJ1-4, the V gene TRBV7-6; no definite D call. Germline CDR1 reads SGHVS; CDR2 reads FNYEAQ. The ends were cut back, 5 bases at V and 3 bases at J, with 13 bases in the middle. The CDR3 sequence is 15 residues long. This CDR3 is CASSDPSGSNEKLFF. The DNA for the CDR3 is TGTGCCAGCAGCGATCCTTCCGGTTCTAATGAAAAACTGTTTTTT.

The chain has TRBV5-4 and TRBJ1-2; the match to TRBD1 covers 10 bases. Germline V gives CDR1 SGHNT, CDR2 YYREEE (reference sequence). J was trimmed by 4 bases and V by 4 bases; bases with no gene match: 4. This CDR3 has 14 amino acids. In nucleotides, the CDR3 is TGTGCCAGCAGCGACCGGGACAGGGGCTATGGCTACACCTTC. Translated: CASSDRDRGYGYTF.

The chain has TRBV27 and TRBJ1-2; TRBD1 is a possible D gene (5 bases). From germline, CDR1 is MNHEY and CDR2 SMNVEV (reference sequence). With 6 bases removed from V and 8 bases from J, the gap between germline ends came to 10 bases. The CDR3 runs to 11 residues. CDR3 residues: CASRTVSGYTF. The CDR3 nucleotides read TGTGCCAGCAGGACAGTGTCCGGCTACACCTTC.

This rearrangement joins TRBV5-4 to TRBJ2-7; 7 bases match TRBD1. The CDR3 is made up of 13 amino acids. V shed 5 bases and J 1 base; nucleotides not matched to a gene: 3. CDR1 SGHNT and CDR2 YYREEE come from the germline V gene (reference sequence). For the CDR3, the DNA is TGTGCCAGCAGTCTACAGGGGTCCTACGAGCAGTACTTC. Its protein product is CASSLQGSYEQYF.

The rearrangement uses TRBV9 and TRBJ1-1, with a weak D call TRBD1 (6 bases). V lost 6 bases to trimming and J lost 1 base, with 10 bases between them. CDR3 length equals 13 residues. Germline V gene lookup returns CDR1 SGDLS and CDR2 YYNGEE. The CDR3 loop reads CASNRVANTEAFF. The CDR3 bases are TGTGCCAGCAACAGGGTAGCGAACACTGAAGCTTTCTTT.

V usage is TRBV19 and J usage is TRBJ2-5, with D uncertain. Trimming removed 5 bases at V and 1 base at J, with 17 bases between. CDR3 length: 16 residues. The germline V gene encodes CDR1 LNHDA and CDR2 SQIVND (reference sequence). The CDR3 DNA reads as TGTGCCAGTAGTTCAACGATCCACCCACCCCAAGAGACCCAGTACTTC. This encodes CASSSTIHPPQETQYF.

The chain is built from TRBV30 and TRBJ1-1; TRBD1 might be the D (5 bases). The CDR3 has 12 residues. CDR1 is GTSNPN, CDR2 SVGIG, per germline (reference sequence). V lost 4 bases and J lost 4, with 10 bases in between. The CDR3 coding sequence is TGTGCCTGGACGGGGGTGTTCACTGAAGCTTTCTTT. Translating gives CAWTGVFTEAFF. The whole variable domain, filled in from reference TRBV30 and TRBJ1-1, reads SQTIHQWPATLVQPVGSPLSLECTVEGTSNPNLYWYRQAAGRGLQLLFYSVGIGQISSEVPQNLSASRPQDRQFILSSKKLLLSDSGFYLCAWTGVFTEAFFGQGTRLTVV.

The chain is built from TRBV7-9 and TRBJ1-2, with a tentative D call TRBD1 (6 bases). CDR1 is SEHNR, CDR2 FQNEAQ, per germline (reference sequence). The CDR3 has 16 residues. V lost 8 bases and J lost 6, with 25 bases in between. Here the CDR3 reads CASVAVRVPEGDGYTF. CDR3 DNA sequence: TGTGCCAGCGTCGCCGTTCGGGTACCCGAGGGGGATGGCTACACCTTC.

This chain connects TRBV4-1 to TRBJ2-7; 8 bases align to TRBD2. The CDR3 length is 16 residues. V lost 0 bases, J lost 1 base, and 5 bases stayed unmatched. CDR1 is MGHRA, CDR2 YSYEKL, per germline. The CDR3 is CASSQDRIAGSYEQYF. CDR3 nucleotide sequence: TGCGCCAGCAGCCAAGATCGGATAGCGGGGTCCTACGAGCAGTACTTC.

The chain couples TRBV19 to TRBJ1-2; maybe TRBD1 (5 bases). The CDR3 is made up of 15 amino acids. Germline V gene data show CDR1 as LNHDA and CDR2 as SQIVND (reference sequence). V was clipped by 4 bases and J by 3 bases, with 15 bases between them. CDR3 sequence: CASSTRQRPDYGYTF. The CDR3 DNA reads as TGTGCCAGTAGTACCCGACAGAGGCCAGACTATGGCTACACCTTC. Full variable domain (remainder filled in from reference TRBV19 and TRBJ1-2): DGGITQSPKYLFRKEGQNVTLSCEQNLNHDAMYWYRQDPGQGLRLIYYSQIVNDFQKGDIAEGYSVSREKKESFPLTVTSAQKNPTAFYLCASSTRQRPDYGYTFGSGTRLTVV.

The V call is TRBV5-4, the J call TRBJ2-1; the D gene could be TRBD1 or TRBD2 (5 bases each). V was cut by 2 bases and J by 8 bases, with 11 bases left in between. The CDR3 consists of 13 residues. From germline, CDR1 is SGHNT and CDR2 YYREEE (reference sequence). Here the CDR3 reads CASSLMGEYEQFF. CDR3 nucleotide sequence: TGTGCCAGCAGCTTAATGGGGGAATATGAGCAGTTCTTC. The entire variable domain, with the rest obtained from reference TRBV5-4 and TRBJ2-1, is as follows: ETGVTQSPTHLIKTRGQQVTLRCSSQSGHNTVSWYQQALGQGPQFIFQYYREEENGRGNFPPRFSGLQFPNYSSELNVNALELDDSALYLCASSLMGEYEQFFGPGTRLTVL.

The chain employs TRBV7-2 and TRBJ2-7; TRBD2 aligns across 7 bases. With V trimmed by 8 bases and J by 5 bases, 15 bases remained unmatched. CDR1 is SGHTA, CDR2 FQGNSA, per germline. This CDR3 has 15 amino acids. Here the CDR3 reads CASSRGMGGEDEQYF. In nucleotides, the CDR3 is TGTGCCAGCTCCCGAGGAATGGGGGGGGAAGACGAGCAGTACTTC.

The rearrangement uses TRBV29-1 and TRBJ1-1, with D tentatively TRBD1 (6 bases). The CDR3 is 13 residues long. V shed 3 bases and J shed 5 bases, with 13 bases lying between them. The germline gives CDR1 SQVTM, CDR2 ANQGSEA. The CDR3 spells CSVDQGTVTEAFF. The CDR3 DNA reads as TGCAGCGTTGATCAGGGGACGGTTACTGAAGCTTTCTTT.

The rearrangement joins TRBV9 to TRBJ1-1, with D unresolved. The CDR3 is 14 residues long. The germline CDR1 and CDR2 sequences are SGDLS and YYNGEE. Trimming removed 3 bases at V and 1 base at J, with 10 bases between. CDR3 nucleotides: TGTGCCAGCAGCGAGGACGACGGGAACACTGAAGCTTTCTTT. It yields the protein CASSEDDGNTEAFF. The whole variable domain, filled in from reference TRBV9 and TRBJ1-1, reads DSGVTQTPKHLITATGQRVTLRCSPRSGDLSVYWYQQSLDQGLQFLIQYYNGEERAKGNILERFSAQQFPDLHSELNLSSLELGDSALYFCASSEDDGNTEAFFGQGTRLTVV.

This chain uses TRBV29-1 with TRBJ2-1; D remains unclear. The CDR3 has 13 residues. The V gene's germline CDR1 is SQVTM and CDR2 ANQGSEA. With 3 bases removed from V and 4 bases from J, the gap between germline ends came to 10 bases. DNA for the CDR3: TGCAGCGTTGATTCCAGGATTTACAATGAGCAGTTCTTC. Protein: CSVDSRIYNEQFF.

This clone was detected ten times or more. The chain recombines TRBV30 with TRBJ1-5, with D possibly matching TRBD1 (5 bases). In germline, CDR1 is GTSNPN, CDR2 SVGIG (reference sequence). V was trimmed by 3 bases and J by 2 bases, leaving 14 bases between them. The length of the CDR3 is 15 residues. Here the CDR3 DNA reads TGTGCCTGGAGGCGCACAGGAGATCGCAATCAGCCCCAGCATTTT. It specifies CAWRRTGDRNQPQHF.

The rearrangement links TRBV30 to TRBJ1-2; TRBD1 matches at 7 bases. The J segment lost 0 bases and the V segment lost 3 bases, leaving 13 bases of the junction unmatched. The germline V gene has CDR1 GTSNPN and CDR2 SVGIG (reference sequence). The CDR3 is 17 residues long. Here the CDR3 DNA reads TGTGCCTGGAGAGACCTCTTAGGGGGCAATCCTAACTATGGCTACACCTTC. The encoded protein is CAWRDLLGGNPNYGYTF.

This chain links TRBV20-1 with TRBJ1-1; 7 positions agree with TRBD1. CDR1 and CDR2 from the germline V gene are DFQATT and SNEGSKA (reference sequence). The V gene end was trimmed by 7 bases and the J gene end by 11 bases; junction bases not matched to a gene: 10. The CDR3 is 11 residues long. As DNA, the CDR3 is TGCAGTGTTCTCAGGGGGGTTTTGGCTTTCTTT. Amino acids: CSVLRGVLAFF.

The V and J genes are TRBV7-9 and TRBJ1-5; D gene unclear. The V end was cut by 3 bases, the J end by 6 bases, with 9 bases between. CDR3 length: 13 amino acids. The germline V gene encodes CDR1 SEHNR and CDR2 FQNEAQ (reference sequence). Here the CDR3 reads CASSLGSLQPQHF. CDR3 in DNA: TGTGCCAGCAGCTTGGGGTCTCTTCAGCCCCAGCATTTT.

This clone was recorded many times. The chain joins TRBV15 to TRBJ1-4, with D maybe TRBD1 (5 bases). Between the trimmed V and J ends, which lost 8 bases and 11 bases, there was a span of 18 bases. CDR1 is LNHNV, CDR2 YYDKDF, per germline (reference sequence). The CDR3 sequence is 13 residues long. The DNA of the CDR3 is TGTGCCACCGAGAAAGGGACGTTCGGGAAACTGTTTTTT. Translating it yields CATEKGTFGKLFF.